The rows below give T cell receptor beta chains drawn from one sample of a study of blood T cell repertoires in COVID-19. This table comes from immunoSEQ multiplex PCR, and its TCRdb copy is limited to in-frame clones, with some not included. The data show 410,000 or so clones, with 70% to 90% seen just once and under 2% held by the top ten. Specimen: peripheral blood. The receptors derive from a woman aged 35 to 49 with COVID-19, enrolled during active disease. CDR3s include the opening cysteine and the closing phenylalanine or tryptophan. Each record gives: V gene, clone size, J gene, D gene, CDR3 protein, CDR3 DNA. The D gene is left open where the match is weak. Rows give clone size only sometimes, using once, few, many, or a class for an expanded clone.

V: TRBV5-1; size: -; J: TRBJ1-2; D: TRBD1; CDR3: CASSSGQLSGYTF; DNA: TGCGCCAGCAGCTCGGGACAGTTAAGTGGCTACACCTTC
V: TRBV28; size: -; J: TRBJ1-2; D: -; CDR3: CASSLRQAANTF; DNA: TGTGCCAGCAGTCTCCGACAGGCGGCGAACACCTTC
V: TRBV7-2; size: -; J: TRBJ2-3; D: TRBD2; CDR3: CAVTPAGGTDTQYF; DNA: TGTGCCGTTACTCCAGCGGGGGGCACAGATACGCAGTATTTT
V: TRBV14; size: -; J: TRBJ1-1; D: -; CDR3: CASSQRGANTEAFF; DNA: TGTGCCAGCAGCCAACGGGGGGCGAACACTGAAGCTTTCTTT
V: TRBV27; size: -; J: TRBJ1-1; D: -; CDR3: CASSLWFRGGDSSEAFF; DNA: TGTGCCAGCAGTTTATGGTTTCGGGGGGGTGATAGCTCTGAAGCTTTCTTT
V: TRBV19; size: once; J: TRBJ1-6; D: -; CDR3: CASSLYRDIANSPLHF; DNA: TGTGCCAGTAGTCTATACCGGGACATAGCTAATTCACCCCTCCACTTT
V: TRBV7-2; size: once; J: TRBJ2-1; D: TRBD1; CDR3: CASSFGQGYVNEQFF; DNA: TGTGCCAGCAGCTTCGGACAGGGGTATGTTAATGAGCAGTTCTTC
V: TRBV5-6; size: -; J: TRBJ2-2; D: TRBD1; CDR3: CASGTGALNTGELFF; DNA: TGTGCCTCCGGGACAGGGGCCTTGAACACCGGGGAGCTGTTTTTT
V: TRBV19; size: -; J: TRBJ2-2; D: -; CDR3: CASSIANLLSNTGELFF; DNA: TGTGCCAGTAGTATAGCTAACCTACTTAGTAACACCGGGGAGCTGTTTTTT
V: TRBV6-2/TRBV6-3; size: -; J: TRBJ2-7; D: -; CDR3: CASSYQGGSYEQYF; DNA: TGTGCCAGCAGTTACCAGGGAGGATCCTACGAGCAGTACTTC
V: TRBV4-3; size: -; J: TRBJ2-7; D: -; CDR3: CASSQSALGVKQYF; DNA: TGCGCCAGCAGCCAAAGTGCTCTTGGAGTGAAGCAGTACTTC
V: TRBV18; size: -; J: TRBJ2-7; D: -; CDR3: CASSPPITGWNEQYF; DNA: TGTGCCAGCTCACCACCGATAACAGGCTGGAACGAGCAGTACTTC
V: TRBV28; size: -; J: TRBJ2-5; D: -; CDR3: CASSPPEETQYF; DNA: TGTGCCAGCAGCCCTCCAGAAGAGACCCAGTACTTC
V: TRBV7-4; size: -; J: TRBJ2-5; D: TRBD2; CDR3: CASSSPGGKSSETQYF; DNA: TGTGCCAGCAGCTCCCCCGGGGGGAAGAGTTCGGAGACCCAGTACTTC
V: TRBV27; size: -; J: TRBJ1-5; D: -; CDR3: CASSTGDQPQHF; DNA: TGTGCCAGCAGTACCGGGGATCAGCCCCAGCATTTT
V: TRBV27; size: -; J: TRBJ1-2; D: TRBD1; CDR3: CASSLLGRGRKIGYGYTF; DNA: TGTGCCAGCAGTTTACTAGGCAGGGGGAGGAAGATAGGGTATGGCTACACCTTC
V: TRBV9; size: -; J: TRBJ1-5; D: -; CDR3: CASSTGSGYQPQHF; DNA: TGTGCCAGCAGCACCGGCTCCGGGTATCAGCCCCAGCATTTT
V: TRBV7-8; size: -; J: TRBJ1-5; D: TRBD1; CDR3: CASSFLGGAGQPQHF; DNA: TGTGCCAGCAGCTTTCTAGGGGGCGCGGGACAGCCCCAGCATTTT
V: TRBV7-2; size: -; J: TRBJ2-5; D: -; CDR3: CASSLDSGLTQETQYF; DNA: TGTGCCAGCAGCTTAGATAGTGGGCTCACCCAAGAGACCCAGTACTTC
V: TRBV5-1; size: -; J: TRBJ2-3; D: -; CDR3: CASSLDPASQRGTQYF; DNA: TGCGCCAGCAGCTTGGACCCAGCTTCCCAGCGAGGTACGCAGTATTTT
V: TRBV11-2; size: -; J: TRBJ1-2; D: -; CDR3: CASSLVLGGDSTF; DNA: TGTGCCAGCAGCTTAGTATTGGGAGGGGACTCCACCTTC
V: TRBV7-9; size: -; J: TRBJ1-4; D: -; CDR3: CASSFSGGGDEKLFF; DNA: TGTGCCAGCAGCTTCTCGGGAGGGGGGGATGAAAAACTGTTTTTT
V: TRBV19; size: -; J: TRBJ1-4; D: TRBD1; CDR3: CASSTLTGGGEKLFF; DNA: TGTGCCAGTAGTACGCTCACAGGGGGCGGTGAAAAACTGTTTTTT
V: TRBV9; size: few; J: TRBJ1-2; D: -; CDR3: CASSANRALDYGYTF; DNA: TGTGCCAGCAGCGCGAACAGGGCCCTGGACTATGGCTACACCTTC
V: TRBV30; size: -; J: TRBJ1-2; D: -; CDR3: CAWESADSRYGYTF; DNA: TGTGCCTGGGAGTCCGCGGATTCCCGCTATGGCTACACCTTC
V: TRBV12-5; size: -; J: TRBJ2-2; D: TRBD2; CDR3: CASGLGLAAGELFF; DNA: TGTGCTAGTGGTCTCGGACTAGCGGCCGGGGAGCTGTTTTTT
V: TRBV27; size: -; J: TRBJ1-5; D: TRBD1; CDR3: CASSNYDRGKRQPQHF; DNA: TGTGCCAGCAGTAATTACGACAGGGGAAAAAGGCAGCCCCAGCATTTT
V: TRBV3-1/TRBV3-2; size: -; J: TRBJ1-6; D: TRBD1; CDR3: CASSTGGVGSSPLHF; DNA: TGTGCCAGCAGCACAGGGGGCGTTGGATCCTCACCCCTCCACTTT
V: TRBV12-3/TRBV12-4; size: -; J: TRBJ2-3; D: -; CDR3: CASSTGMGFTQYF; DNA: TGTGCCAGCAGTACAGGGATGGGATTTACGCAGTATTTT
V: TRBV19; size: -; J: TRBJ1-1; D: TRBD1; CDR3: CAGTALSGEAFF; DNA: TGTGCCGGGACAGCGCTGTCCGGTGAAGCTTTCTTT
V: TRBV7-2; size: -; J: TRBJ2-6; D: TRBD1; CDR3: CASRRTGTVPSRANVLTF; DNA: TGTGCCAGCAGAAGGACGGGGACAGTCCCCTCTCGGGCCAACGTCCTGACTTTC
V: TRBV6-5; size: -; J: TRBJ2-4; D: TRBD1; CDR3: CAVRDRESKNIQYF; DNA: TGTGCCGTCCGGGACAGGGAGTCCAAAAACATTCAGTACTTC
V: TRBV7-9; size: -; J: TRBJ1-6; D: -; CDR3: CASSLNEGGSPLHF; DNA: TGTGCCAGCAGCTTGAATGAGGGCGGTTCACCCCTCCACTTT